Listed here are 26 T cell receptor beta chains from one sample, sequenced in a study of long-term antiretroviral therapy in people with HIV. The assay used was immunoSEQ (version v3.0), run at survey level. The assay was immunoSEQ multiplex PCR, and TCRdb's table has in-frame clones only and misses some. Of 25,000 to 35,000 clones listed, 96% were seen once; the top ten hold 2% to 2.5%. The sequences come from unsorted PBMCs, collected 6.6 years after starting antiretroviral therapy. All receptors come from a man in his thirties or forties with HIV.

The CDR3 spells CASDPLRGGEQYF. The CDR3, as DNA: TGTGCTAGTGACCCCCTCAGGGGCGGCGAGCAGTACTTC. This chain uses TRBV12-5 with TRBJ2-7; a possible D gene is TRBD1 (6 bases). Germline lookup yields CDR1 LGHNT and CDR2 FRNRAP. CDR3 length: 13 amino acids. V was trimmed by 7 bases and J by 6 bases, leaving 16 bases between them. Drawing the rest from reference TRBV12-5 and TRBJ2-7, the complete variable domain is DARVTQTPRHKVTEMGQEVTMRCQPILGHNTVFWYRQTMMQGLELLAYFRNRAPLDDSGMPKDRFSAEMPDATLATLKIQPSEPRDSAVYFCASDPLRGGEQYFGPGTRLTVT.

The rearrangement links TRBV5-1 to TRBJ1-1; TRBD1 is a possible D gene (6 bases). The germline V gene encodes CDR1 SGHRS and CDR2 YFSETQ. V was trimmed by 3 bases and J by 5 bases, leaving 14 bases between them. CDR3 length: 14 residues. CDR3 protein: CASSYRRGETEAFF. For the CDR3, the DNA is TGCGCCAGCAGCTACCGTAGGGGGGAGACTGAAGCTTTCTTT. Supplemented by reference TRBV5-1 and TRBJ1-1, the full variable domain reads KAGVTQTPRYLIKTRGQQVTLSCSPISGHRSVSWYQQTPGQGLQFLFEYFSETQRNKGNFPGRFSGRQFSNSRSEMNVSTLELGDSALYLCASSYRRGETEAFFGQGTRLTVV.

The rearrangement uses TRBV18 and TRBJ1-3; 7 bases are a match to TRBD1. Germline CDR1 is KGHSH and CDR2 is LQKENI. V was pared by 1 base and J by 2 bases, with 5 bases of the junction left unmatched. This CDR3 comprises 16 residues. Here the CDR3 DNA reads TGTGCCAGCTCACCACTCTTAACAGGGGCTGGAAACACCATATATTTT. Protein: CASSPLLTGAGNTIYF.

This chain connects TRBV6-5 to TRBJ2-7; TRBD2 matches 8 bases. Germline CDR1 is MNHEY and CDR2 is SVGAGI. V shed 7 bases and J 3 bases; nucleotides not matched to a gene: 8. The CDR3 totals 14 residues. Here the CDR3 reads CASTPGLEVYEQYF. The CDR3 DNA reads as TGTGCCAGCACCCCGGGACTAGAGGTCTACGAGCAGTACTTC.

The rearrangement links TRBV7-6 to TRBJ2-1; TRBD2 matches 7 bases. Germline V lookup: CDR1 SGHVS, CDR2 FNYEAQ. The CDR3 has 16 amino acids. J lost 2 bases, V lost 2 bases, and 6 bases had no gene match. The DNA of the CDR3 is TGTGCCAGCAGCTTAACCAGCGGGATCACCTACAATGAGCAGTTCTTC. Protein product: CASSLTSGITYNEQFF. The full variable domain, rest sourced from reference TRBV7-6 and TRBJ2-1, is GAGVSQSPRYKVTKRGQDVALRCDPISGHVSLYWYRQALGQGPEFLTYFNYEAQQDKSGLPNDRFSAERPEGSISTLTIQRTEQRDSAMYRCASSLTSGITYNEQFFGPGTRLTVL.

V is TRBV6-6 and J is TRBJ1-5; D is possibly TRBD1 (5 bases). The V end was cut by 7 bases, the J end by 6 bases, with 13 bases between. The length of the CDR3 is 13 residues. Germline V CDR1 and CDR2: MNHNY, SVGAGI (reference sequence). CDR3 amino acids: CASTPGKSQPQHF. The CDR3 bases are TGTGCCAGCACTCCAGGGAAGAGTCAGCCCCAGCATTTT.

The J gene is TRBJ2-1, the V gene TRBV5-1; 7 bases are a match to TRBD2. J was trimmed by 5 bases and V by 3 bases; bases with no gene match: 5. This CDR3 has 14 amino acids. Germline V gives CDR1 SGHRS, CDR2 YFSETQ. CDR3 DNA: TGCGCCAGCAGCTCCACGGCGGGGGACAATGAGCAGTTCTTC. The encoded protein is CASSSTAGDNEQFF.

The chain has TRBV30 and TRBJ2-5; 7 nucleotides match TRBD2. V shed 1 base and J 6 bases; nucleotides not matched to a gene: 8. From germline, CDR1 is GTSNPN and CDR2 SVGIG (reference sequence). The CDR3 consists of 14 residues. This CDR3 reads CAWSGGLGVKTQYF. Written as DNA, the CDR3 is TGTGCCTGGAGTGGAGGACTAGGGGTTAAGACCCAGTACTTC.

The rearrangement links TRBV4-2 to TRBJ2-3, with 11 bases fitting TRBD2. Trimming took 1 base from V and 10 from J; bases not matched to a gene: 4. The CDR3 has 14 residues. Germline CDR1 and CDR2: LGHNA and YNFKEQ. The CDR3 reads CASSQGVAGGAQYF. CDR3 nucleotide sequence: TGTGCCAGCAGCCAAGGGGTAGCGGGAGGGGCGCAGTATTTT.

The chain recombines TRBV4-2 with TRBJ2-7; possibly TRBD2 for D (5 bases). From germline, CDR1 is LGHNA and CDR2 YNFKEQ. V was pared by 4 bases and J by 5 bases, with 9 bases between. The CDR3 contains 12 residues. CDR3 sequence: CASSPEGDEQYF. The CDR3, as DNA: TGTGCCAGCAGCCCCGAGGGCGACGAGCAGTACTTC.

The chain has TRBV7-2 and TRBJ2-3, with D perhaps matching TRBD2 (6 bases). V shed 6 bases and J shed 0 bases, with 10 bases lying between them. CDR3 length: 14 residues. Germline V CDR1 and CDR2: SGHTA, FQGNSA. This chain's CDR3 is CASREGLSTDTQYF. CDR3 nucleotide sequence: TGTGCCAGCAGGGAGGGCCTCAGCACAGATACGCAGTATTTT.

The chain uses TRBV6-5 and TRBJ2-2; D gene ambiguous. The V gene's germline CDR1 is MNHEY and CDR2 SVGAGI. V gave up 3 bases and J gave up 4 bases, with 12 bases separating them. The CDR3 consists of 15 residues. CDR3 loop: CASSYAAVGTGELFF. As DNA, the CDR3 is TGTGCCAGCAGTTATGCGGCGGTCGGCACCGGGGAGCTGTTTTTT.

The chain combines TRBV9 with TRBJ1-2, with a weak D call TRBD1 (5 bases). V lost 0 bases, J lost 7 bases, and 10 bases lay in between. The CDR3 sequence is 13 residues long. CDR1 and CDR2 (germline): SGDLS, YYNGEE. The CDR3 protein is CASSVEGRGGYTF. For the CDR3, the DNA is TGTGCCAGCAGCGTAGAGGGGAGGGGTGGCTACACCTTC.

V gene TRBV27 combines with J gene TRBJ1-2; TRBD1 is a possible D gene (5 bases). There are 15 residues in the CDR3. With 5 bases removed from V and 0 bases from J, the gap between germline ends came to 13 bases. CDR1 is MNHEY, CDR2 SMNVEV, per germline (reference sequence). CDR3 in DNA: TGTGCCAGCAGTCCCCGGTGGGGGACTAACTATGGCTACACCTTC. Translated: CASSPRWGTNYGYTF.

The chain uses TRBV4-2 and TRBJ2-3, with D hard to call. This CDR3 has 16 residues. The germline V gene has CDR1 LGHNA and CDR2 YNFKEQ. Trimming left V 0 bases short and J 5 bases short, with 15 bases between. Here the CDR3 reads CASSQEGPPRVDTQYF. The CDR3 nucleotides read TGTGCCAGCAGCCAAGAGGGCCCCCCTCGGGTAGATACGCAGTATTTT.

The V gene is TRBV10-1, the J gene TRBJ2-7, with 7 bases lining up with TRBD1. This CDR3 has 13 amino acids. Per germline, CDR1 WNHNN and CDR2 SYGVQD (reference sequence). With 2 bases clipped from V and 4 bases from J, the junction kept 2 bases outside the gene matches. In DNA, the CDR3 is TGCGCCAGCAGTGAGAGGGACAGATACGAGCAGTACTTC. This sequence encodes CASSERDRYEQYF.

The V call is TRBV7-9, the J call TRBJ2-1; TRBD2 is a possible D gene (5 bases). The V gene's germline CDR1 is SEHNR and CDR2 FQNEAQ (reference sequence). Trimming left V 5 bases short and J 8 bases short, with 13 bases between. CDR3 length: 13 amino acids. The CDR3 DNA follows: TGTGCCAGCAGCCCGGACTTTATGGATGAGCAGTTCTTC. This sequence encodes CASSPDFMDEQFF. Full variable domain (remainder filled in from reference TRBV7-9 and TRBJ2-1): DTGVSQNPRHKITKRGQNVTFRCDPISEHNRLYWYRQTLGQGPEFLTYFQNEAQLEKSRLLSDRFSAERPKGSFSTLEIQRTEQGDSAMYLCASSPDFMDEQFFGPGTRLTVL.

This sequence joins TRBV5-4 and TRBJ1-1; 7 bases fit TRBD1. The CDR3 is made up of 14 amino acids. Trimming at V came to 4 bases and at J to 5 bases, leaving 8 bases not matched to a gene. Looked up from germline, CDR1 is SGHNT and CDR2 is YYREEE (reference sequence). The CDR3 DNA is TGTGCCAGCAGCCGACCAGGGGGTGAGACTGAAGCTTTCTTT. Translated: CASSRPGGETEAFF.

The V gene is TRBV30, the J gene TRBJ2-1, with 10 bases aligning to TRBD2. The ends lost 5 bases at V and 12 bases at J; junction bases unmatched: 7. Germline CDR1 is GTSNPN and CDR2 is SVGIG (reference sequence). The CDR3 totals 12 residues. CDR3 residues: CAWVEGLARQFF. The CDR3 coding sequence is TGTGCCTGGGTAGAGGGACTAGCGAGGCAGTTCTTC.

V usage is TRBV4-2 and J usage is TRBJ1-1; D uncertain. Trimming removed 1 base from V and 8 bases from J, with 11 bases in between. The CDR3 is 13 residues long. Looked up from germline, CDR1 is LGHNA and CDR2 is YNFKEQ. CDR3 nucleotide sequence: TGTGCCAGCAGCCAAGTCCCGAGCGGAGAAGCTTTCTTT. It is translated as CASSQVPSGEAFF.

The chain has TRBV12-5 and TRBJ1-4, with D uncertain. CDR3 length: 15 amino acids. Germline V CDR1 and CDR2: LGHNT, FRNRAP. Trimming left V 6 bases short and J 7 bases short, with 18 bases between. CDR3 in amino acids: CASGNPPERAEKLFF. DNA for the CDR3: TGTGCTAGTGGAAACCCACCCGAGAGGGCTGAAAAACTGTTTTTT.

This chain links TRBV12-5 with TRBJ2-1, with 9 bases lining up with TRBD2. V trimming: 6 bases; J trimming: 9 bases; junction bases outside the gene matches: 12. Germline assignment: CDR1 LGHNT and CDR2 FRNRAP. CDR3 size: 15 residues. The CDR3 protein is CASGQGLALGGEQFF. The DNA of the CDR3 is TGTGCTAGTGGGCAAGGACTAGCGCTGGGCGGTGAGCAGTTCTTC.

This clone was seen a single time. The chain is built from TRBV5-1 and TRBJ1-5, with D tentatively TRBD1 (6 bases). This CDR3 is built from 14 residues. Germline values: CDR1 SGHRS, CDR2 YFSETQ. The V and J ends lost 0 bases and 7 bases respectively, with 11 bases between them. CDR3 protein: CASSLAGGGQPQHF. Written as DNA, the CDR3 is TGCGCCAGCAGCTTGGCGGGGGGCGGGCAGCCCCAGCATTTT.

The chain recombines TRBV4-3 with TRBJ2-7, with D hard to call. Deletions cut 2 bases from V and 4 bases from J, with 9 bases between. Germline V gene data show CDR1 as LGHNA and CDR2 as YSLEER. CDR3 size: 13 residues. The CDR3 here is CASSQNERYEQYF. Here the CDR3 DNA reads TGCGCCAGCAGCCAAAACGAAAGATACGAGCAGTACTTC.

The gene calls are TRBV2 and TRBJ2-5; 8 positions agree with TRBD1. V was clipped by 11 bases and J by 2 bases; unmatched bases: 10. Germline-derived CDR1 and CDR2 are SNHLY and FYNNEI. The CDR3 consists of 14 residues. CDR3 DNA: TGTGCCGGGGACACGGGACAGGCGCAAGAGACCCAGTACTTC. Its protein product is CAGDTGQAQETQYF.

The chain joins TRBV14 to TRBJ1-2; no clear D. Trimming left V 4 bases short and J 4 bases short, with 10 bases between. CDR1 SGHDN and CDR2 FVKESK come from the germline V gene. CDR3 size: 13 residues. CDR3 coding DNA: TGTGCCAGCAGCCCCGACGGTGTCTATGGCTACACCTTC. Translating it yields CASSPDGVYGYTF.